Each of the 5 T cell receptor beta chains below was sequenced from the same sample in a study of naive and memory T cell subsets. Two oligonucleotides, mixed equimolar, formed the beta constant-region primer covering TRBC1 and TRBC2. TCRdb analysed the UMI-ligation and nested PCR reads with MiXCR anew, one entry per CDR3 protein. The top ten clones hold 17% of a sample with roughly 31,000 distinct CDR3 sequences, about 10% of them seen once. Sequencing was carried out using effector memory CD4+ T cells from blood. The subset here: effector memory, CD45RA- CD27-. All receptors come from a human donor in good health.

The chain recombines TRBV14 with TRBJ2-5, with a possible D match to TRBD2 (7 bases). The germline CDR1 and CDR2 sequences are SGHDN and FVKESK. Trimming removed 1 base from V and 4 bases from J, with 16 bases in between. CDR3 length equals 16 residues. CDR3 in amino acids: CASSQATFRGGETQYF. In nucleotides, the CDR3 is TGTGCCAGCAGCCAAGCTACATTTAGGGGGGGAGAGACCCAGTACTTC.

This clonotype has only a few counts. J is TRBJ1-5 and V is TRBV7-9; no definite D call. The germline V gene has CDR1 SEHNR and CDR2 FQNEAQ (reference sequence). V shed 5 bases and J shed 0 bases, with 11 bases lying between them. CDR3 length: 15 residues. The DNA for the CDR3 is TGTGCCAGCAGCGTAAGTTGGGGTAGCAATCAGCCCCAGCATTTT. This codes for CASSVSWGSNQPQHF.

The V gene is TRBV7-3, the J gene TRBJ2-4; 12 positions match TRBD2. In germline, CDR1 is SGHTA, CDR2 FQGTGA. The length of the CDR3 is 16 residues. V lost 5 bases and J lost 2; bases outside the gene matches: 4. CDR3 bases: TGTGCCAGCAGCCACGGACTAGCGGGGTCCAAAAACATTCAGTACTTC. Translation gives CASSHGLAGSKNIQYF.

This chain links TRBV7-2 with TRBJ2-5; D may be TRBD2 (6 bases). Germline V gives CDR1 SGHTA, CDR2 FQGNSA. CDR3 length: 14 amino acids. Trimming took off 3 bases at V and 5 bases at J, with 13 bases between the two ends. As DNA, the CDR3 is TGTGCCAGCAGCTTGTTCGGGAGTTCCGAGACCCAGTACTTC. This encodes CASSLFGSSETQYF.

This chain uses TRBV29-1 with TRBJ1-1; D call uncertain. The V and J ends lost 4 bases and 1 base respectively, with 4 bases between them. Germline V CDR1 and CDR2: SQVTM, ANQGSEA. This CDR3 comprises 11 residues. CDR3 sequence (DNA): TGCAGCGTTGCAGCGAACACTGAAGCTTTCTTT. Translation gives CSVAANTEAFF.